Listed here are 18 T cell receptor delta chains from one sample, sequenced in a study of Vδ1+ human thymocytes. Antigens of these TCRs are unknown. Extracted RNA was reverse transcribed into cDNA. The CDR3 regions were amplified by multiplex PCR from V-gene primers to a constant-region primer. TCRdb reanalysed the multiplex PCR reads with CATT. The sample contains roughly 55,000 delta-chain clones, about 16% of which appear only once. Study outcomes and limitations: Thymic TRG and TRD repertoires appeared highly polyclonal.

The sample was Vdelta1+ gamma-delta thymocytes from the thymus. The sample's subset: FACS-sorted CD3+ TCRalphabeta- TCRVdelta1+ TCRVdelta2- thymocytes. These receptors all come from a boy less than two years old who had congenital heart surgery.

This clone was counted a few times. The chain employs TRDV1 and TRDJ1; TRDD3 matches at 10 bases. V shed 4 bases, J shed 3 bases, and the junction held 29 bases outside the gene matches. The CDR3 has 23 amino acids. The germline CDR1 and CDR2 sequences are TSWWSYY and QGS. CDR3: CALGARFLRGWGIEYSTPDKLIF. Here the CDR3 DNA reads TGTGCTCTTGGGGCCCGGTTTCTTCGAGGCTGGGGGATAGAGTACTCCACTCCCGATAAACTCATCTTT.

This clone appeared a few times. The chain carries TRDV1 and TRDJ1; 11 nucleotides align to TRDD3. The junction had 9 bases not matched to a gene; V was cut back by 0 bases and J by 0 bases. Germline CDR1 is TSWWSYY and CDR2 is QGS. CDR3 size: 19 residues. CDR3 nucleotides: TGTGCTCTTGGGGAACTAACTGGGGGATATAGGGAGTACACCGATAAACTCATCTTT. Translation: CALGELTGGYREYTDKLIF.

In the case of this clone: Within the sample, other DNA sequences also encode this same CDR3. The chain is built from TRDV1 and TRDJ1; D remains unclear. CDR3 length equals 14 residues. Per germline, CDR1 TSWWSYY and CDR2 QGS. V was cut by 6 bases and J by 0 bases, with 11 bases left in between. The CDR3: CALGGSQYTDKLIF. The DNA for the CDR3 is TGTGCTCTTGGTGGGAGCCAGTACACCGATAAACTCATCTTT.

V and J are TRDV1 and TRDJ1; a weak D match, TRDD2 (6 bases). V lost 5 bases, J lost 0 bases, and 25 bases lay in between. This CDR3 has 19 residues. Per the germline V gene, CDR1 is TSWWSYY and CDR2 is QGS. The DNA for the CDR3 is TGTGCTCTTGGGCCCTGCTCCTACTCCGTACCCCCACACACCGATAAACTCATCTTT. Amino acid sequence: CALGPCSYSVPPHTDKLIF.

V gene TRDV1 combines with J gene TRDJ1; TRDD3 matches at 7 bases. The CDR3 runs 15 residues. Germline values: CDR1 TSWWSYY, CDR2 QGS. V was clipped by 5 bases and J by 0 bases; unmatched bases: 6. CDR3 protein: CALGTGYADTDKLIF. The CDR3 nucleotides are TGTGCTCTTGGGACCGGATACGCGGACACCGATAAACTCATCTTT.

The rearrangement links TRDV1 to TRDJ1; possible D gene TRDD3, 5 bases. The CDR3 runs 17 residues. Trimming left V 0 bases short and J 1 base short, with 15 bases between. Germline CDR1 and CDR2: TSWWSYY and QGS. The DNA for the CDR3 is TGTGCTCTTGGGGAACTCGGGGGCCTCAAGGGCACCGATAAACTCATCTTT. The encoded protein is CALGELGGLKGTDKLIF.

This sequence joins TRDV2 and TRDJ3; the D is unclear. CDR3 length: 16 amino acids. V was trimmed by 3 bases and J by 1 base, leaving 9 bases between them. Germline CDR1 is GEAIGNYY and CDR2 is EKD. CDR3 coding DNA: TGTGCCTGTGACCCTTACCCGTCCTGGGACACCCGACAGATGTTTTTC. Its protein product is CACDPYPSWDTRQMFF.

Comment on this clone: In the same sample, other DNA sequences code for this CDR3. The chain couples TRDV1 to TRDJ1; D perhaps matches TRDD3 (6 bases). The CDR3 runs 15 residues. V was shortened by 0 bases and J by 9 bases, with 17 bases between the two germline ends. The germline gives CDR1 TSWWSYY, CDR2 QGS. The CDR3 bases are TGTGCTCTTGGGGAACTTCCATTAACTGGGAGCCAACTCATCTTT. It encodes CALGELPLTGSQLIF.

The table lists this clone with a few counts. The same CDR3 can be traced to other DNA sequences in this sample. The gene calls are TRDV1 and TRDJ1, with TRDD2 matching over 8 bases. CDR3 length: 17 amino acids. J lost 2 bases, V lost 5 bases, and 13 bases had no gene match. Germline V gene sequence: CDR1 TSWWSYY, CDR2 QGS. The CDR3 loop reads CALGKGAFLSPTDKLIF. CDR3 sequence (DNA): TGTGCTCTTGGGAAGGGAGCCTTCCTAAGCCCGACCGATAAACTCATCTTT.

In this sample, this clone turned up a few times. The chain uses TRDV1 and TRDJ1; 11 bases fit TRDD3. CDR3 length: 18 residues. Germline V gene sequence: CDR1 TSWWSYY, CDR2 QGS. Trimming cost V 5 bases and J 4 bases; bases outside gene matches: 15. This chain's CDR3 is CALGPGSHWGIRGDKLIF. In DNA form, the CDR3 reads TGTGCTCTTGGGCCGGGTTCTCACTGGGGGATAAGAGGCGATAAACTCATCTTT.

In its sample, this clone was seen a few times. The gene calls are TRDV1 and TRDJ1; 13 positions agree with TRDD3. The CDR3 has 24 amino acids. V dropped 1 base and J dropped 0; count of bases not matched to a gene: 23. CDR1 is TSWWSYY and CDR2 is QGS in the germline V gene. DNA of the CDR3: TGTGCTCTTGGGGAACCTGGGCATTTCCCAAACTGGGGGATACGACGAGGATACACCGATAAACTCATCTTT. Translated: CALGEPGHFPNWGIRRGYTDKLIF.

V gene TRDV1 combines with J gene TRDJ1; TRDD3 matches at 9 bases. Unmatched junction bases numbered 31, after V lost 2 bases and J lost 0 bases. This CDR3 has 25 amino acids. The germline CDR1 and CDR2 sequences are TSWWSYY and QGS. The CDR3 is CALGEGSTYFSVLGEGRLYTDKLIF. The DNA of the CDR3 is TGTGCTCTTGGGGAAGGGTCCACTTATTTTTCGGTACTGGGGGAAGGAAGATTATACACCGATAAACTCATCTTT.

This clone appeared a few times. V is TRDV1 and J is TRDJ1; D gene unclear. The CDR3 has 16 residues. Germline lookup yields CDR1 TSWWSYY and CDR2 QGS. Trimming left V 1 base short and J 4 bases short, with 16 bases between. The CDR3: CALGERPLRFGDKLIF. The CDR3 DNA follows: TGTGCTCTTGGGGAACGGCCTCTGCGGTTCGGCGATAAACTCATCTTT.

This chain joins TRDV1 and TRDJ1; 11 bases align to TRDD3. The junction had 11 bases not matched to a gene; V was cut back by 4 bases and J by 4 bases. Germline V gives CDR1 TSWWSYY, CDR2 QGS. The CDR3 sequence is 17 residues long. The CDR3 coding sequence is TGTGCTCTTGGGGGCCGAAGCCTGGGGGATACCGGCGATAAACTCATCTTT. This sequence encodes CALGGRSLGDTGDKLIF.

This rearrangement joins TRDV1 to TRDJ1; D is possibly TRDD3 (10 bases). Germline V gene lookup returns CDR1 TSWWSYY and CDR2 QGS. The V end lost 4 bases, the J end lost 4 bases, and 37 bases lay between the germline ends. CDR3 length: 22 residues. CDR3 residues: CALGGPNLPTTGGLSTLDKLIF. The CDR3 nucleotides are TGTGCTCTTGGGGGACCTAACCTTCCTACTACTGGGGGATTATCTACCCTCGATAAACTCATCTTT.

This clone was observed a few times. The chain carries TRDV1 and TRDJ1; 13 bases fit TRDD3. Germline CDR1 is TSWWSYY and CDR2 is QGS. This CDR3 is 24 amino acids long. V trimming: 1 base; J trimming: 3 bases; junction bases outside the gene matches: 26. CDR3 bases: TGTGCTCTTGGGGAACCGGCCTTCCTCTCTTGTACTGGGGGATACGCGAAAGGATCCGATAAACTCATCTTT. It encodes CALGEPAFLSCTGGYAKGSDKLIF.

This rearrangement joins TRDV1 to TRDJ2, with 13 bases aligning to TRDD3. Unmatched junction bases numbered 10, after V lost 4 bases and J lost 5 bases. Germline CDR1 and CDR2: TSWWSYY and QGS. The CDR3 is 18 residues long. The CDR3 nucleotides read TGTGCTCTTGGGGTACCTACTGGGGGATACGCCGTTACAGCACAACTCTTCTTT. Translating gives CALGVPTGGYAVTAQLFF.

This clone was picked up a small number of times. This chain uses TRDV1 with TRDJ1, with 12 bases fitting TRDD3. Trimming cost V 4 bases and J 0 bases; bases outside gene matches: 18. Germline assignment: CDR1 TSWWSYY and CDR2 QGS. There are 21 residues in the CDR3. CDR3 DNA: TGTGCTCTTGGGGGCCCGTTCTTGCACTGGGGGATACTCATTAACACCGATAAACTCATCTTT. Translating gives CALGGPFLHWGILINTDKLIF.